This entry is about one TCR beta chain. Trimming pared 4 bases from V and 0 bases from J, leaving 13 bases between. Per germline, CDR1 SGHRS and CDR2 YFSETQ. CDR3 length equals 15 residues. This sample is drawn from a study of blood T cell repertoires in COVID-19. Only in-frame clones appear in the TCRdb table, and some are missing; sequencing was by immunoSEQ multiplex PCR. There are about 180,000 clones in the sample; around 87% occur only once, and approximately 2.7% lies in the top ten. The chain combines TRBV5-1 with TRBJ1-2; TRBD1 is a possible D gene (6 bases). Sequencing used peripheral blood. The TCR was taken from a middle-aged man with active or convalescent COVID-19. The CDR3 region is CASSREEGANYGYTF. The CDR3 nucleotides read TGCGCCAGCAGCCGGGAGGAGGGGGCTAACTATGGCTACACCTTC.